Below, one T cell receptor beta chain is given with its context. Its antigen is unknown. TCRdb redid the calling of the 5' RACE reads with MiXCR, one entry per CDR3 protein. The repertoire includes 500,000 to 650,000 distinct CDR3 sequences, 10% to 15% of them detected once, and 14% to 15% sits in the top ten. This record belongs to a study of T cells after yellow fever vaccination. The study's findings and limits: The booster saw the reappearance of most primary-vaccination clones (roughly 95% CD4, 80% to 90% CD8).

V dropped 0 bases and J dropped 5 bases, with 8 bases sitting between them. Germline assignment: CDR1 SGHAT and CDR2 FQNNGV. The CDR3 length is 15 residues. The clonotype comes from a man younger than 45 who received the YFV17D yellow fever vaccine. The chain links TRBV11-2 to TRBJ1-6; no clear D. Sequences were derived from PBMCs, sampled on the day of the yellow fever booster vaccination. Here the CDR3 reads CASSLDGPNNSPLHF. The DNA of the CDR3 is TGTGCCAGCAGCTTAGATGGGCCTAATAATTCACCCCTCCACTTT.